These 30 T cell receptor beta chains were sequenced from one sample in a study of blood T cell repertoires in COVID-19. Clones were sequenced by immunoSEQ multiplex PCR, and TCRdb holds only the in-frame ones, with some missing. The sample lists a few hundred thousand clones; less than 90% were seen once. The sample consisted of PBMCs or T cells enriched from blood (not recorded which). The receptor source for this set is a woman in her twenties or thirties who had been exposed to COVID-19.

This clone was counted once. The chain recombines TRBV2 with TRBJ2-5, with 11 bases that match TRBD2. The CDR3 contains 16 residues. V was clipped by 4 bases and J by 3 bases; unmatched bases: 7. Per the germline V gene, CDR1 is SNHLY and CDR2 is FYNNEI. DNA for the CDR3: TGTGCCAGCAGTGGAACTAGCGGGAGCCCCAAAGAGACCCAGTACTTC. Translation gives CASSGTSGSPKETQYF. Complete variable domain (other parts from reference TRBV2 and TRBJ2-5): EPEVTQTPSHQVTQMGQEVILRCVPISNHLYFYWYRQILGQKVEFLVSFYNNEISEKSEIFDDQFSVERPDGSNFTLKIRSTKLEDSAMYFCASSGTSGSPKETQYFGPGTRLLVL.

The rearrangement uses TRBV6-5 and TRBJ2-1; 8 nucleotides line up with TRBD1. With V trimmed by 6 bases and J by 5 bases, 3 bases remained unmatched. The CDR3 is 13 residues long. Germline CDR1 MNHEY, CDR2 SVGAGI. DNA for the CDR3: TGTGCCAGCAGGACAGGGGAGGACAATGAGCAGTTCTTC. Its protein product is CASRTGEDNEQFF.

The CDR3 region is CASRTTPVPLAHTQYF. The CDR3 DNA reads TGTGCCAGCAGGACTACTCCCGTACCGCTAGCGCATACGCAGTATTTT. This chain links TRBV2 with TRBJ2-3, with D tentatively TRBD2 (6 bases). The ends were cut back, 6 bases at V and 7 bases at J, with 23 bases in the middle. CDR1 is SNHLY and CDR2 is FYNNEI in the germline V gene. This CDR3 has 16 residues.

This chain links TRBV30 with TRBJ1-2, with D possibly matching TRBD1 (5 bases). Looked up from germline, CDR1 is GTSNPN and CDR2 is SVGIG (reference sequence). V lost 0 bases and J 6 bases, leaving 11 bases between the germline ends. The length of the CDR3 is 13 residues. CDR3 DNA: TGTGCCTGGAGTGTAGACAGAAGCGATGGCTACACCTTC. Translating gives CAWSVDRSDGYTF.

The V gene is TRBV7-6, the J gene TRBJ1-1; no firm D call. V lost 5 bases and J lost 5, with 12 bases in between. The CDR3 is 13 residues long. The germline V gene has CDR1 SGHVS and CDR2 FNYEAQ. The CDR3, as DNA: TGTGCCAGCAGCCAATTCACAGAGACTGAAGCTTTCTTT. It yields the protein CASSQFTETEAFF.

The CDR3 sequence: CASSLGRNQPQHF. The CDR3 nucleotides read TGTGCCAGCAGTTTGGGGCGCAATCAGCCCCAGCATTTT. The chain links TRBV27 to TRBJ1-5; D might be TRBD1 (5 bases). V lost 3 bases to trimming and J lost 2 bases, with 5 bases between them. The germline gives CDR1 MNHEY, CDR2 SMNVEV (reference sequence). This CDR3 region has 13 residues.

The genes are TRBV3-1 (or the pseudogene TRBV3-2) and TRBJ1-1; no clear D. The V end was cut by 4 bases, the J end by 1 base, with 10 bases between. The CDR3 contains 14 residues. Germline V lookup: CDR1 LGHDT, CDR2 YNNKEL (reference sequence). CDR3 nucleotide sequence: TGTGCCAGCAGCCGTCCTGGAGAGAACACTGAAGCTTTCTTT. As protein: CASSRPGENTEAFF.

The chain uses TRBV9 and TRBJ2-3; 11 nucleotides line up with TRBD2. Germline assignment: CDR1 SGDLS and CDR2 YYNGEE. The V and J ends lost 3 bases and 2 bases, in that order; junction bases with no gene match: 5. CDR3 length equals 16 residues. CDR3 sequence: CASSGPSGGNTDTQYF. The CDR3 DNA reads TGTGCCAGCAGCGGACCTAGCGGGGGGAACACAGATACGCAGTATTTT. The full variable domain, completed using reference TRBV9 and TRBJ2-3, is DSGVTQTPKHLITATGQRVTLRCSPRSGDLSVYWYQQSLDQGLQFLIQYYNGEERAKGNILERFSAQQFPDLHSELNLSSLELGDSALYFCASSGPSGGNTDTQYFGPGTRLTVL.

In nucleotides, the CDR3 is TGTGCCAGCAGCTCGGGGAACACTGAAGCTTTCTTT. Translating it yields CASSSGNTEAFF. J is TRBJ1-1 and V is TRBV9; D ambiguous. Germline-derived CDR1 and CDR2 are SGDLS and YYNGEE. The CDR3 runs to 12 residues. V dropped 4 bases and J dropped 1 base, with 5 bases sitting between them.

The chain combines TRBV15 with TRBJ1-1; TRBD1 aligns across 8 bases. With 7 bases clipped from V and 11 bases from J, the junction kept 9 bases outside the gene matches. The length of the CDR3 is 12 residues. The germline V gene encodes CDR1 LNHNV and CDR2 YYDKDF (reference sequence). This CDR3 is CATNPGGGFAFF. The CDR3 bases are TGTGCCACCAACCCAGGGGGCGGGTTTGCTTTCTTT.

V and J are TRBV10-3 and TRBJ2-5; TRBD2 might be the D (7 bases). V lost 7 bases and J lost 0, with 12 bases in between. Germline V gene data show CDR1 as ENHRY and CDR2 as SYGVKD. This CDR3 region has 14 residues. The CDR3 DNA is TGTGCCATCAATGGGGGGGGGCACCAAGAGACCCAGTACTTC. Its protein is CAINGGGHQETQYF.

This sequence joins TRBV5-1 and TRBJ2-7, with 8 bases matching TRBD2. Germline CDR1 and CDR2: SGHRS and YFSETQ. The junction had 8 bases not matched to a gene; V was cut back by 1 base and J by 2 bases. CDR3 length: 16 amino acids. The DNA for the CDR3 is TGCGCCAGCAGCTTGAGGGAGGAGCGGGGGACCTACGAGCAGTACTTC. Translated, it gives CASSLREERGTYEQYF. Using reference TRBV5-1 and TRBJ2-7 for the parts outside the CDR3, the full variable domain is KAGVTQTPRYLIKTRGQQVTLSCSPISGHRSVSWYQQTPGQGLQFLFEYFSETQRNKGNFPGRFSGRQFSNSRSEMNVSTLELGDSALYLCASSLREERGTYEQYFGPGTRLTVT.

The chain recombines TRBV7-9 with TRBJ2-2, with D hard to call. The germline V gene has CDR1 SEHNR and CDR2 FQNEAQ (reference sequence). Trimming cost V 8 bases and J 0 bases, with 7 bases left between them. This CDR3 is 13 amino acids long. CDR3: CASDTSNTGELFF. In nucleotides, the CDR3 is TGTGCCAGCGACACATCGAACACCGGGGAGCTGTTTTTT.

The CDR3 region is CASRRADTQYF. CDR3 bases: TGTGCCAGCAGAAGAGCAGATACGCAGTATTTT. The J gene is TRBJ2-3, the V gene TRBV2, with D hard to call. In germline, CDR1 is SNHLY, CDR2 FYNNEI. The CDR3 contains 11 residues. Trimming stripped 6 bases from V and 4 bases from J, with 5 bases between.

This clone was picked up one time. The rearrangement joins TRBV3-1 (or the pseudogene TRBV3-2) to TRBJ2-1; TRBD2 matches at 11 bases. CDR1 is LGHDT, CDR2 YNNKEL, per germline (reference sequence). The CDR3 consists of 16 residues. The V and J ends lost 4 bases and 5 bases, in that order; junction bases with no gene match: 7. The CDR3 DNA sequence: TGTGCCAGCAGCCTTCTTAGCGGGGGGGCCGACAATGAGCAGTTCTTC. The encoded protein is CASSLLSGGADNEQFF.

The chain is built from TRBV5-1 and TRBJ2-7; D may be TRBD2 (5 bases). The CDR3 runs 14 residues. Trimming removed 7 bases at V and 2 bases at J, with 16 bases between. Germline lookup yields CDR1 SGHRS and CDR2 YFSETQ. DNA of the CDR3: TGCGCCAGCTCCTACGGAGGAGAGACCTACGAGCAGTACTTC. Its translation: CASSYGGETYEQYF.

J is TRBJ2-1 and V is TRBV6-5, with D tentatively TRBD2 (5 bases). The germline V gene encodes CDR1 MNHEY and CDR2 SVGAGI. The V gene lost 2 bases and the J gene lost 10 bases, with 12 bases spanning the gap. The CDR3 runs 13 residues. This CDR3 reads CASSYQDSREQFF. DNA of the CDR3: TGTGCCAGCAGTTACCAGGACTCTCGGGAGCAGTTCTTC.

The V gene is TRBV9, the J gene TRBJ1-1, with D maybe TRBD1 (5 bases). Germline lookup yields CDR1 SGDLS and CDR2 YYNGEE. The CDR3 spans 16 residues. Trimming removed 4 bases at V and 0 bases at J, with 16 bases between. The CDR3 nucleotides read TGTGCCAGCAGCTTCGGACACCAAGTATTGAACACTGAAGCTTTCTTT. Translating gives CASSFGHQVLNTEAFF.

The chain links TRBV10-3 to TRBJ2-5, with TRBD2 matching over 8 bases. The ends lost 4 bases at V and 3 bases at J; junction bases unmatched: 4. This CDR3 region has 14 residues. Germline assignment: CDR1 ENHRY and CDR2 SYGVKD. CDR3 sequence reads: CAISAGGGEETQYF. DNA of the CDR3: TGTGCCATCAGTGCCGGGGGGGGAGAAGAGACCCAGTACTTC.

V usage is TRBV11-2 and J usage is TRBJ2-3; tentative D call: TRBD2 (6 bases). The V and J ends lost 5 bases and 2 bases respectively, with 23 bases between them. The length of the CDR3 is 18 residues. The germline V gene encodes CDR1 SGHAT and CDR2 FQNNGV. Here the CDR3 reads CASSRGVAGPPHTDTQYF. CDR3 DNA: TGTGCCAGCAGCCGGGGTGTTGCGGGACCCCCACACACAGATACGCAGTATTTT.

As DNA, the CDR3 is TGCGCCAGCAGCCCCCCGGAACAGGGAACCTACGAGCAGTACTTC. Its protein is CASSPPEQGTYEQYF. The rearrangement uses TRBV5-1 and TRBJ2-7, with D perhaps matching TRBD1 (6 bases). The germline V gene encodes CDR1 SGHRS and CDR2 YFSETQ. This CDR3 comprises 15 residues. V was shortened by 4 bases and J by 2 bases, with 16 bases between the two germline ends.

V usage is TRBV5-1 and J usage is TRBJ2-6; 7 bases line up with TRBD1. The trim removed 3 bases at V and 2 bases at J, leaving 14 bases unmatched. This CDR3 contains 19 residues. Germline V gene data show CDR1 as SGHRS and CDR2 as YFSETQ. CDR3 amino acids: CASSWSGQNTVTGANVLTF. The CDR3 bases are TGCGCCAGCAGCTGGTCGGGACAGAATACGGTTACTGGGGCCAACGTCCTGACTTTC.

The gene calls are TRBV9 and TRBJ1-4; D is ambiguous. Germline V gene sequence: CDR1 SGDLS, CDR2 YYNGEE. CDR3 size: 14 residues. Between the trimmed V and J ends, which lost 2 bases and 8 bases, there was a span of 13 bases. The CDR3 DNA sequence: TGTGCCAGCAGCGTTGGGCCGATTGCGGAAAAACTGTTTTTT. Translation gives CASSVGPIAEKLFF.

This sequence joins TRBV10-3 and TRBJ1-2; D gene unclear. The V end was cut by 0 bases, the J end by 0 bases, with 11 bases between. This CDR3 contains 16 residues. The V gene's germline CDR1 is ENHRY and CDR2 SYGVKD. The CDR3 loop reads CAISESVGAANYGYTF. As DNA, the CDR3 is TGTGCCATCAGTGAGTCTGTGGGAGCCGCTAACTATGGCTACACCTTC.

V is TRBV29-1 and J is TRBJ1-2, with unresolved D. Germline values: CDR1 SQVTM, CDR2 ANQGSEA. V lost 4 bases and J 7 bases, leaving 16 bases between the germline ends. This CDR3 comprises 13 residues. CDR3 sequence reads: CSVARGYDGGYTF. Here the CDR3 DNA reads TGCAGCGTTGCGCGGGGTTACGATGGTGGCTACACCTTC.

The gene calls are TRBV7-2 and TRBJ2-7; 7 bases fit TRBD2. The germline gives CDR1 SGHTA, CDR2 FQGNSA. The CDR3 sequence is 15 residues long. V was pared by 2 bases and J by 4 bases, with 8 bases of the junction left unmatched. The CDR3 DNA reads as TGTGCCAGCAGCTTACTAGCGGCATCCTCTTACGAGCAGTACTTC. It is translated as CASSLLAASSYEQYF.

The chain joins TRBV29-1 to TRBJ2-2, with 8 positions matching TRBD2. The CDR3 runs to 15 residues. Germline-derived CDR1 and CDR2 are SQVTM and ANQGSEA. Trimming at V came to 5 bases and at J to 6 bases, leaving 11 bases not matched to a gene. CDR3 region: CSVRYQGLGAGELFF. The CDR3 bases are TGCAGCGTTAGATATCAGGGACTAGGAGCCGGGGAGCTGTTTTTT.

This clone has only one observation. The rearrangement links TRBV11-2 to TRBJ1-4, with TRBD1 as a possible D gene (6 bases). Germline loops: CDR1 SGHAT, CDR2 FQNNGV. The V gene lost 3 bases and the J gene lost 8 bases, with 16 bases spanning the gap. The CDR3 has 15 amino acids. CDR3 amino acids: CASSFGQSRVEKLFF. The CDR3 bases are TGTGCCAGCAGCTTCGGACAGTCGAGGGTAGAAAAACTGTTTTTT.

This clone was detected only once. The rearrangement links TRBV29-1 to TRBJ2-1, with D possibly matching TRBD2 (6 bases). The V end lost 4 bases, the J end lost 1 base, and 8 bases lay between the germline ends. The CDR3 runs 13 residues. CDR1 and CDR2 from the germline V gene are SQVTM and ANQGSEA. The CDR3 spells CSVARGSYNEQFF. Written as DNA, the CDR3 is TGCAGCGTTGCTCGGGGGTCCTACAATGAGCAGTTCTTC.

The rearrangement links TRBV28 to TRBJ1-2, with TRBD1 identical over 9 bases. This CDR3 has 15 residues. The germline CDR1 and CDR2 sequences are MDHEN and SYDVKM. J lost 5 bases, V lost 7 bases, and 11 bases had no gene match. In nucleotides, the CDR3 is TGTGCCAGCACCCCCGGGAACAGGGGGCCGTATGGCTACACCTTC. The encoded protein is CASTPGNRGPYGYTF.